The present T cell receptor beta chain was sequenced within a study of T cell repertoires in cytomegalovirus infection. Looking at the study overall: HLA-B-restricted CMV epitopes that are well studied were used alongside recently identified HLA-C-restricted ones. TCR beta signatures that were public indicated CMV infection and matching HLA type.

The CDR3 runs to 15 residues. Trimming removed 7 bases at V and 0 bases at J, with 14 bases between. The germline CDR1 and CDR2 sequences are MNHNY and SVGAGI (reference sequence). Of note for this clonotype: Its target is not known.

MiXCR, run by TCRdb on the reads, gives a single entry per CDR3 protein. Here the sample spans roughly 350,000 distinct CDR3 sequences, approximately 35% being singletons. The study's findings and limits: Summed frequency of shared TCR beta families picked out CMV carriers who also had the relevant HLA. The study found HLA-C-restricted CMV-specific TCR beta clonotypes dominating the ex vivo response.

The clonotype originates from a human donor in good health (CMV status not recorded). Some clones in this sample may be carry-over from other donors' samples. The chain couples TRBV6-6 to TRBJ2-3, with D possibly TRBD2 on 5 matching bases. Specimen: cultured PBMCs, collected from culture after CMV antigen stimulation. CDR3 sequence: CASNSAGLSTDTQYF. CDR3 DNA: TGTGCCAGCAACAGTGCCGGACTTAGCACAGATACGCAGTATTTT.